This T cell receptor (beta chain) stems from a study of cytomegalovirus exposure and HLA in healthy donors. General study findings and limits: Most subjects had HLA-A and HLA-B alleles reportedly predicted accurately by TCR beta sequences.

PCR involved 60 Vbeta and 13 Jbeta primers. Using immunoSEQ multiplex PCR, the repertoire was profiled, and TCRdb retains in-frame clones only, with some absent. The data include 100,000 to 150,000 clones; the top ten clones carry around 3.6%. The V and J ends lost 2 bases and 2 bases respectively, with 10 bases between them. This CDR3 region has 14 residues. Germline CDR1 is SGHRS and CDR2 is YFSETQ. A remark on this clone: As yet, its antigen is unknown.

This rearrangement joins TRBV5-1 to TRBJ1-1, with a possible D match to TRBD1 (6 bases). Sequencing was carried out using PBMCs. The clonotype comes from a man in his late teens or twenties in good health and CMV-seronegative. CDR3 protein: CASSFPDSNTEAFF. Here the CDR3 DNA reads TGCGCCAGCAGCTTCCCGGACAGCAACACTGAAGCTTTCTTT.